These T cell receptor beta chains were read from a single sample in a study of cytomegalovirus exposure and HLA in healthy donors. TCRdb's copy holds only in-frame clones and misses some; the assay was immunoSEQ multiplex PCR. The top ten clones hold about 2% of a sample with roughly 200,000 clones, 65% to 90% of them seen once. Input material: PBMCs. Source of these receptors: a woman between 50 and 59 years old in good health and CMV-seronegative. CDR3s include the opening cysteine and the closing phenylalanine or tryptophan. The D gene is left open where the match is weak. Clone size is given for some rows only: seen once, a few or many times, or a class if the clone is expanded.

d_gene,abundance,j_gene,v_gene,CDR3aa,CDR3nt
TRBD1,-,TRBJ2-2,TRBV10-2,CASRTGGRNTGELFF,TGCGCCAGCAGAACAGGGGGCCGGAACACCGGGGAGCTGTTTTTT
TRBD1,-,TRBJ1-1,TRBV2,CASRATGVGNTEAFF,TGTGCCAGCAGGGCGACAGGGGTGGGGAACACTGAAGCTTTCTTT
TRBD1,-,TRBJ2-1,TRBV6-5,CASSYSNRGDEQFF,TGTGCCAGCAGTTACTCGAACAGGGGCGATGAGCAGTTCTTC
-,-,TRBJ2-2,TRBV5-1,CASSLVGGTGELFF,TGCGCCAGCAGCTTGGTTGGCGGCACCGGGGAGCTGTTTTTT
TRBD1,once,TRBJ2-4,TRBV11-3,CASSSQGQGAKNIQYF,TGTGCCAGCAGCTCGCAGGGACAGGGGGCGAAAAACATTCAGTACTTC
TRBD1,-,TRBJ1-2,TRBV28,CASSSGGADYGYTF,TGTGCCAGCAGTTCAGGGGGCGCAGACTATGGCTACACCTTC
-,-,TRBJ1-5,TRBV5-1,CASSLSYGSNQPQHF,TGCGCCAGCAGTTTAAGCTATGGTAGCAATCAGCCCCAGCATTTT
TRBD2,-,TRBJ2-7,TRBV19,CATRGRAYEQYF,TGTGCCACCCGGGGGAGGGCTTACGAGCAGTACTTC
-,-,TRBJ2-4,TRBV2,CASSVGVNGNIQYF,TGTGCCAGCAGTGTCGGGGTCAACGGAAACATTCAGTACTTC
-,-,TRBJ2-6,TRBV13,CASSLYPTGSGANVLTF,TGTGCCAGCAGCTTATACCCGACAGGTTCCGGGGCCAACGTCCTGACTTTC
TRBD2,-,TRBJ2-7,TRBV5-5,CASSLAGAGVSYEQYF,TGTGCCAGCAGCTTGGCGGGAGCGGGAGTCTCCTACGAGCAGTACTTC
TRBD2,-,TRBJ2-3,TRBV6-5,CASSEGLAEPDTQYF,TGTGCCAGCAGCGAGGGACTAGCGGAACCAGATACGCAGTATTTT
-,-,TRBJ1-3,TRBV27,CASSPHEAGNTIYF,TGTGCCAGCAGCCCCCACGAGGCTGGAAACACCATATATTTT
-,-,TRBJ2-1,TRBV10-3,CAISWGLKRGNEQFF,TGTGCCATCAGTTGGGGACTGAAACGGGGCAATGAGCAGTTCTTC
TRBD2,-,TRBJ2-7,TRBV7-2,CASSSGLGGASEQYF,TGTGCCAGCAGCTCGGGACTAGGAGGGGCGAGCGAGCAGTACTTC
TRBD1,-,TRBJ1-1,TRBV6-6,CASRPKTATGSTEAFF,TGTGCCAGCAGGCCCAAGACCGCGACAGGGAGCACTGAAGCTTTCTTT
-,-,TRBJ1-4,TRBV5-1,CASSLAATGEKLFF,TGCGCCAGCAGCTTGGCCGCGACGGGGGAAAAACTGTTTTTT
TRBD1,-,TRBJ1-1,TRBV5-4,CASSHPQGAPVSQAFF,TGTGCCAGCAGCCATCCACAGGGGGCGCCGGTCTCCCAAGCTTTCTTT
-,-,TRBJ1-2,TRBV7-2,CASSLVSPSGGYTF,TGTGCCAGCAGCTTAGTGAGCCCCTCCGGTGGCTACACCTTC
TRBD1,-,TRBJ2-5,TRBV7-6,CASSPVYRTGVETQYF,TGTGCCAGCAGCCCGGTCTACCGAACAGGGGTAGAGACCCAGTACTTC
-,few,TRBJ2-2,TRBV30,CAGGISVTGELFF,TGTGCCGGAGGGATATCGGTCACCGGGGAGCTGTTTTTT
TRBD2,-,TRBJ2-1,TRBV28,CASSSRLAGVRNNEQFF,TGTGCCAGCAGTTCCCGACTAGCGGGAGTGAGAAACAATGAGCAGTTCTTC
-,-,TRBJ2-3,TRBV10-3,CAISWTDTDTQYF,TGTGCCATCAGTTGGACAGACACAGATACGCAGTATTTT
-,-,TRBJ2-1,TRBV7-2,CASSLVRAGDEQFF,TGTGCCAGCAGCTTAGTCAGGGCCGGAGATGAGCAGTTCTTC
-,-,TRBJ2-7,TRBV18,CASSPRPSRGYEQYF,TGTGCCAGCTCACCACGTCCAAGCCGGGGTTACGAGCAGTACTTC
-,few,TRBJ2-2,TRBV14,CASSQEGGYTGELFF,TGTGCCAGCAGCCAGGAGGGAGGATACACCGGGGAGCTGTTTTTT
TRBD1,few,TRBJ2-3,TRBV5-1,CASSLGSRTGGADTQYF,TGCGCCAGCAGCTTGGGGTCCAGGACAGGGGGCGCGGATACGCAGTATTTT
TRBD1,once,TRBJ2-7,TRBV6-1,CASSPLGTGGGEQYF,TGTGCCAGCAGTCCACTGGGGACAGGGGGCGGCGAGCAGTACTTC